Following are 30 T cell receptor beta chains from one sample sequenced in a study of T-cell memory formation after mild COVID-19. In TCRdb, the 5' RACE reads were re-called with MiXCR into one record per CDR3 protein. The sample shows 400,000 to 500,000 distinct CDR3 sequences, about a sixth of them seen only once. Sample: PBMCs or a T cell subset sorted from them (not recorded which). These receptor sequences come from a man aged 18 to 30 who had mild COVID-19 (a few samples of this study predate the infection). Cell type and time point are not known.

The CDR3 DNA sequence: TGCAGCGTTGATTTTCCCGGGACGGCGGGACGCTACACCTTC. Translation: CSVDFPGTAGRYTF. The gene calls are TRBV29-1 and TRBJ1-2; D possibly corresponds to TRBD1 (5 bases). CDR1 is SQVTM, CDR2 ANQGSEA, per germline. V was cut by 3 bases and J by 9 bases, with 20 bases left in between. The CDR3 is 14 amino acids.

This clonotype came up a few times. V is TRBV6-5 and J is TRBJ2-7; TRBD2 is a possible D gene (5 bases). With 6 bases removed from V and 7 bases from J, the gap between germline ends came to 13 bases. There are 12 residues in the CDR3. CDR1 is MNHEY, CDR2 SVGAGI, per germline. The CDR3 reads CASRWELGEQYV. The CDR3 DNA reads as TGTGCCAGCAGGTGGGAGTTGGGGGAGCAGTACGTC.

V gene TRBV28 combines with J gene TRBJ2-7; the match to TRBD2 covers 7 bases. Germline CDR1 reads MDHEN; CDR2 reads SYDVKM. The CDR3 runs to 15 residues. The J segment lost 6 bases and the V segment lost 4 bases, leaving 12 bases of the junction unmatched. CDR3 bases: TGTGCCAGCAGTTCCACTCCTAGCGGAGGACCCGAGCAGTACGTC. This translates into CASSSTPSGGPEQYV.

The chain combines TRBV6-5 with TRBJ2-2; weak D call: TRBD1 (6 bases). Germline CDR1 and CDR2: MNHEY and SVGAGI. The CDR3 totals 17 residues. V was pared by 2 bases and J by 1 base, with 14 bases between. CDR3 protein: CASSYVYQTGNTGELFF. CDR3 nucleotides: TGTGCCAGCAGTTACGTATACCAGACAGGGAACACCGGGGAGCTGTTTTTT.

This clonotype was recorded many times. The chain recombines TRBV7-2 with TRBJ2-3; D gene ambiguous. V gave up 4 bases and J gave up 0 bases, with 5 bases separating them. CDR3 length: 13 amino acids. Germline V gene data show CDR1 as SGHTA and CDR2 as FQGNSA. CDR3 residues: CASSSESTDTQYF. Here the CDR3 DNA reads TGTGCCAGCAGCTCCGAGAGCACAGATACGCAGTATTTT.

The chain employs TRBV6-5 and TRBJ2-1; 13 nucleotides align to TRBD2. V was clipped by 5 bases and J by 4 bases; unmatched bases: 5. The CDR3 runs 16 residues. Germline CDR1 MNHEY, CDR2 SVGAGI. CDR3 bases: TGTGCCAGCAGTCAGGCGGGACTAGCGGGGTACAATGAGCAGTTCTTC. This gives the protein CASSQAGLAGYNEQFF.

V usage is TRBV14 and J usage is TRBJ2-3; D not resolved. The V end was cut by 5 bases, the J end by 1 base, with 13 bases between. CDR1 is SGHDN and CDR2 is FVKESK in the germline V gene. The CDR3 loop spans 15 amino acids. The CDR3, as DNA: TGTGCCAGCAGCACCGTGGGTCGGGGCACAGATACGCAGTATTTT. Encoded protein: CASSTVGRGTDTQYF. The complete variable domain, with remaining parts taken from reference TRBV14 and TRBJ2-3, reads EAGVTQFPSHSVIEKGQTVTLRCDPISGHDNLYWYRRVMGKEIKFLLHFVKESKQDESGMPNNRFLAERTGGTYSTLKVQPAELEDSGVYFCASSTVGRGTDTQYFGPGTRLTVL.

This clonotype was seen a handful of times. DNA of the CDR3: TGTGCCAGCAGTCAGGGGTATTGGGAAAAACTGTTTTTT. Amino acids: CASSQGYWEKLFF. The chain has TRBV6-1 and TRBJ1-4; tentative D call: TRBD1 (6 bases). Deletions cut 5 bases from V and 8 bases from J, with 12 bases between. CDR1 MNHNS and CDR2 SASEGT come from the germline V gene. This CDR3 is 13 amino acids long.

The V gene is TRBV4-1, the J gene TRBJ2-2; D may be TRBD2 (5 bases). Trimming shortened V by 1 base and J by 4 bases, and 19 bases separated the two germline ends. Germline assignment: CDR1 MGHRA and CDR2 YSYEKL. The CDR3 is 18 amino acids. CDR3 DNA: TGCGCCAGCAGCCAAGGTCGAGGCGGAAGCGGCCCCACCGGGGAGCTGTTTTTT. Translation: CASSQGRGGSGPTGELFF.

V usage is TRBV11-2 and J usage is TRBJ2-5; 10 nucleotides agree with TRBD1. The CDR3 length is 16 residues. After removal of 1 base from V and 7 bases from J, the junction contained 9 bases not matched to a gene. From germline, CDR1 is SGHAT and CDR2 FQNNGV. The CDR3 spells CASSLGGTGVYWTQYF. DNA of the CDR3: TGTGCCAGCAGCTTAGGGGGGACAGGGGTTTATTGGACCCAGTACTTC.

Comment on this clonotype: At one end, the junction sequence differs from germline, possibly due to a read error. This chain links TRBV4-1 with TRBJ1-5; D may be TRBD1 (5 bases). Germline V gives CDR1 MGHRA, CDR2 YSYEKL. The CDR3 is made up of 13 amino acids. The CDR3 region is CDSNMGVGQPQHF. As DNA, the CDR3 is TGCGACAGCAATATGGGGGTGGGACAGCCCCAGCATTTT.

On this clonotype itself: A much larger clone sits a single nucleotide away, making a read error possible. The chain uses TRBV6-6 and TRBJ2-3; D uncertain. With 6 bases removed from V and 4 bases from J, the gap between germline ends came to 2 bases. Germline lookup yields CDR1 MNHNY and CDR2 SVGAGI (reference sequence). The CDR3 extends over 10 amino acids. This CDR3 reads CASRPDTQYF. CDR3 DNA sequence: TGTGCCAGCAGACCAGATACGCAGTATTTT.

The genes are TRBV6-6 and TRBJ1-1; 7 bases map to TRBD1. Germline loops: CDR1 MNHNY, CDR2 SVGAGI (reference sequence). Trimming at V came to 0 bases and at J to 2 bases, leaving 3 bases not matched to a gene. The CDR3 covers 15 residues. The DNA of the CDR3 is TGTGCCAGCAGTTACTCAGGGACAGCAAACACTGAAGCTTTCTTT. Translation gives CASSYSGTANTEAFF.

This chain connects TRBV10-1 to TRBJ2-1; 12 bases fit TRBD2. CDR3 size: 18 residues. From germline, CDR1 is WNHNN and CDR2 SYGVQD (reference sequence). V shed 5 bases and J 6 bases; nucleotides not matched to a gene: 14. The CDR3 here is CASSPSGGARLMSNEQFF. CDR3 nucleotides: TGCGCCAGCAGTCCTAGCGGGGGGGCACGACTGATGAGCAATGAGCAGTTCTTC.

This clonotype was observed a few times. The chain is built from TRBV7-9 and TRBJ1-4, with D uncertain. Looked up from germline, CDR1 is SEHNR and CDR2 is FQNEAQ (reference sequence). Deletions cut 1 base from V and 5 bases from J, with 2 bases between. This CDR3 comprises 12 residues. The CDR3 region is CASSLGNEKLFF. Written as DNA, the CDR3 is TGTGCCAGCAGCTTAGGGAATGAAAAACTGTTTTTT.

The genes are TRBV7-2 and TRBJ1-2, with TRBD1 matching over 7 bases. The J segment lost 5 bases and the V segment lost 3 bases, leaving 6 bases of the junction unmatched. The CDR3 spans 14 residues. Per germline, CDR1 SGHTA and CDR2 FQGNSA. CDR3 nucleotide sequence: TGTGCCAGCAGCTTGGAACCGGGACAGTATGGCTACACCTTC. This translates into CASSLEPGQYGYTF.

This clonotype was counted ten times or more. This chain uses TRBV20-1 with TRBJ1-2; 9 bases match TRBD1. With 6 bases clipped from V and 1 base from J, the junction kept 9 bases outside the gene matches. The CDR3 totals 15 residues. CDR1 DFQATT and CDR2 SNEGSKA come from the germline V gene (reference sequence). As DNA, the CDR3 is TGCAGTGCCCCTTCCCACAGGGGGCATAACTATGGCTACACCTTC. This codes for CSAPSHRGHNYGYTF.

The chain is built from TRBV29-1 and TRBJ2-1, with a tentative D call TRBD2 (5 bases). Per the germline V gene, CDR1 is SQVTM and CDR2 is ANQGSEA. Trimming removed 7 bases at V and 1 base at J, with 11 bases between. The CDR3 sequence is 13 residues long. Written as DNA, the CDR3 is TGCAGCGATGGGAGAGCATCCTACAATGAGCAGTTCTTC. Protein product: CSDGRASYNEQFF.

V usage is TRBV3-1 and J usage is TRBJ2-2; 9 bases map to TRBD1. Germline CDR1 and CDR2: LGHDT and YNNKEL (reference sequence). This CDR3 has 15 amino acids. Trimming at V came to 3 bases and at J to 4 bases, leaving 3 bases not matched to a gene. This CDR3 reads CASSQGTGSTGELFF. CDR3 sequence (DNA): TGTGCCAGCAGCCAGGGGACAGGGAGCACCGGGGAGCTGTTTTTT.

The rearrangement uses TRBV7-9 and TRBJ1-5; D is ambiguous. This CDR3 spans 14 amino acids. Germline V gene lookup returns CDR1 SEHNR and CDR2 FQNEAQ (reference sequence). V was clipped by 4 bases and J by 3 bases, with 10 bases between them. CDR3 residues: CASSSIDTNQPQHF. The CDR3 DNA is TGTGCCAGCAGCTCAATTGACACCAATCAGCCCCAGCATTTT.

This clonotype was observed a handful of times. The CDR3, as DNA: TGTGCCACCCCGGGACTCCGGGGCTCCGGGGAGCTGTTTTTT. It specifies CATPGLRGSGELFF. The chain has TRBV28 and TRBJ2-2; TRBD2 might be the D (6 bases). V lost 10 bases to trimming and J lost 6 bases, with 18 bases between them. Germline V gene lookup returns CDR1 MDHEN and CDR2 SYDVKM. CDR3 length equals 14 residues.

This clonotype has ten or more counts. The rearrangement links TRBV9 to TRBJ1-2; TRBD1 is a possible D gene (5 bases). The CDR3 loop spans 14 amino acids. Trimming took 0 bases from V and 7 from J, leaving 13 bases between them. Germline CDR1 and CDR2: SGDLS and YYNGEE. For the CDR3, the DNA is TGTGCCAGCAGCGTAGCGGGGCAATCTAGTGGCTACACCTTC. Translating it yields CASSVAGQSSGYTF.

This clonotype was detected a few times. The CDR3 nucleotides read TGTGCCAGCAGTTCCCTGGGGACAGGGAACTACGAGCAGTACTTC. The encoded protein is CASSSLGTGNYEQYF. The V call is TRBV6-5, the J call TRBJ2-7; 9 positions match TRBD1. V dropped 4 bases and J dropped 3; count of bases not matched to a gene: 7. The CDR3 extends over 15 amino acids. Per germline, CDR1 MNHEY and CDR2 SVGAGI.

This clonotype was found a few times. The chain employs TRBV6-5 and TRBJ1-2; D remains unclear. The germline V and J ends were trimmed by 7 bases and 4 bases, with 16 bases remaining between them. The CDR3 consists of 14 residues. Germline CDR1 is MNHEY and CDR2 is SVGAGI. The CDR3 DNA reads TGTGCCAGCACCCCCGTAGACGGTGCCTATGGCTACACCTTC. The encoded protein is CASTPVDGAYGYTF.

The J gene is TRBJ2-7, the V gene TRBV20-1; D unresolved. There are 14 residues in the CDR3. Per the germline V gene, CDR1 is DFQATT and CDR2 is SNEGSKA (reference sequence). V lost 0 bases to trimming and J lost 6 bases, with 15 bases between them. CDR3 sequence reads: CSARDPAGLGEQYF. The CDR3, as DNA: TGCAGTGCTAGAGATCCGGCTGGGTTGGGCGAGCAGTACTTC.

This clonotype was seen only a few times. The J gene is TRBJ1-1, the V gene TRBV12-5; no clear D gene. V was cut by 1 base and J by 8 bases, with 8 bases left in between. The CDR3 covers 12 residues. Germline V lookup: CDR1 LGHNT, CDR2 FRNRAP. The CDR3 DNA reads TGTGCTAGTGGTTTGGCGCTGGGAGAAGCTTTCTTT. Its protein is CASGLALGEAFF.

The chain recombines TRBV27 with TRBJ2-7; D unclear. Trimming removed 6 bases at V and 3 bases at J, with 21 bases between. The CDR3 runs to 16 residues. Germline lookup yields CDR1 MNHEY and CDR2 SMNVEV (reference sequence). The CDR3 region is CASSRGSTTGFYEQYF. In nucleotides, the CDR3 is TGTGCCAGCAGCCGAGGCTCAACGACTGGTTTCTACGAGCAGTACTTC.

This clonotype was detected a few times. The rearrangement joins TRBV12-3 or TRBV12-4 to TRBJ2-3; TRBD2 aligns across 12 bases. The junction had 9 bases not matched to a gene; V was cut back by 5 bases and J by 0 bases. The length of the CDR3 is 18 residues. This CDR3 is CASSVTSGGNTSTDTQYF. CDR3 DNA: TGTGCCAGCAGTGTCACTAGCGGGGGGAACACTAGCACAGATACGCAGTATTTT.

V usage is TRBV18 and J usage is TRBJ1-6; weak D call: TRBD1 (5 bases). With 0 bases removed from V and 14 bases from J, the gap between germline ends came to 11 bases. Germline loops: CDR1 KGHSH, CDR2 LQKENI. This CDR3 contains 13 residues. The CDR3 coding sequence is TGTGCCAGCTCACCACCGGGGGGGTCGGCCCTCCACTTT. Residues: CASSPPGGSALHF. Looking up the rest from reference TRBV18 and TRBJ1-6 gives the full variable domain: NAGVMQNPRHLVRRRGQEARLRCSPMKGHSHVYWYRQLPEEGLKFMVYLQKENIIDESGMPKERFSAEFPKEGPSILRIQQVVRGDSAAYFCASSPPGGSALHFGNGTRLTVT.

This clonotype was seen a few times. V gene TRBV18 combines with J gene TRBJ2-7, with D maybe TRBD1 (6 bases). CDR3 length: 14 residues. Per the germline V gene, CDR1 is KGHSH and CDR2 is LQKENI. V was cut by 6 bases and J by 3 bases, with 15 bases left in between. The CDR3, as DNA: TGTGCCAGCTCGCGCGAAGGACAGAGCTACGAGCAGTACGTC. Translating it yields CASSREGQSYEQYV.